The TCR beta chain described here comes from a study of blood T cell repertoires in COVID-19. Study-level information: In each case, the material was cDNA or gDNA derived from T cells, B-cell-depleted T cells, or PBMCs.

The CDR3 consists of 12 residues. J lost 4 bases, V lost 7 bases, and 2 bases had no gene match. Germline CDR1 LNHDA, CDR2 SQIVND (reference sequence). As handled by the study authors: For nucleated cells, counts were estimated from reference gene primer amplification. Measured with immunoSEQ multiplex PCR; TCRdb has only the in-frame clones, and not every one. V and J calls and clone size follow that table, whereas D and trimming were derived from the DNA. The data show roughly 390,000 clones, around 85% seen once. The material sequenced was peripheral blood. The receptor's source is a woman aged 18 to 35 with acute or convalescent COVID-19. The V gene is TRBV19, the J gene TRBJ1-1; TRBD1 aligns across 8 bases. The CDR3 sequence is CASTDRGTEAFF. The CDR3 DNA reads TGTGCCAGTACCGACAGGGGCACTGAAGCTTTCTTT. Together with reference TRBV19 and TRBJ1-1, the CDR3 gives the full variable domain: DGGITQSPKYLFRKEGQNVTLSCEQNLNHDAMYWYRQDPGQGLRLIYYSQIVNDFQKGDIAEGYSVSREKKESFPLTVTSAQKNPTAFYLCASTDRGTEAFFGQGTRLTVV.